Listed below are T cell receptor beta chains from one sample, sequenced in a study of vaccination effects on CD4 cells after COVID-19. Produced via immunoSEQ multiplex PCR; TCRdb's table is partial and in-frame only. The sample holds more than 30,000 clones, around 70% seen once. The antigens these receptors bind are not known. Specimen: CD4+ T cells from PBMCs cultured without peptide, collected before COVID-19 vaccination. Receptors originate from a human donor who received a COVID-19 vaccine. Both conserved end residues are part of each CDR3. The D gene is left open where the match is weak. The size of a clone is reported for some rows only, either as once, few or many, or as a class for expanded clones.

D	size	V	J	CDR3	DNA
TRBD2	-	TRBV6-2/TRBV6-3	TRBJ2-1	CASSWTSRGNEQFF	TGTGCCAGCAGCTGGACTAGCCGTGGAAATGAGCAGTTCTTC
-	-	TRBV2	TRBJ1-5	CASSEGGPQHF	TGTGCCAGCAGTGAAGGGGGACCCCAGCATTTT
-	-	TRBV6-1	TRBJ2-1	CASSGDVASRYNEQFF	TGTGCCAGCAGTGGAGATGTAGCTAGCAGGTACAATGAGCAGTTCTTC
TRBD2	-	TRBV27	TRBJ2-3	CASRGTSGRPDTQYF	TGTGCCAGCAGAGGGACTAGCGGGAGGCCAGATACGCAGTATTTT
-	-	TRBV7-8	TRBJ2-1	CASSLPQSSYNEQFF	TGTGCCAGCAGCTTACCCCAGAGCTCCTACAATGAGCAGTTCTTC
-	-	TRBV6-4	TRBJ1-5	CASSDRRRFNQPQHF	TGTGCCAGCAGTGATAGGCGGCGATTCAATCAGCCCCAGCATTTT
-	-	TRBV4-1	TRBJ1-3	CASSQGRAALMSSGNTIYF	TGCGCCAGCAGCCAAGGGCGGGCAGCTTTGATGAGCTCTGGAAACACCATATATTTT
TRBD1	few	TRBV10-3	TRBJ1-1	CAISDAGTGEAFF	TGTGCCATCAGTGACGCGGGGACAGGTGAAGCTTTCTTT
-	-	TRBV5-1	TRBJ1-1	CASSEQGDTEAFF	TGCGCCAGCAGCGAACAGGGTGACACTGAAGCTTTCTTT
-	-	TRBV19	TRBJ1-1	CATTSGGARNTEAFF	TGTGCCACCACGAGCGGAGGGGCGAGGAACACTGAAGCTTTCTTT
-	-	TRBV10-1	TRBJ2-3	CASSEHQGSADTQYF	TGCGCCAGCAGTGAGCACCAGGGGTCGGCAGATACGCAGTATTTT
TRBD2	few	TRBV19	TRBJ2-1	CASSDPGLAGREQFF	TGTGCCAGTAGCGACCCCGGACTAGCGGGCCGGGAGCAGTTCTTC
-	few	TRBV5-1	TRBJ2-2	CASSLGTEYTGELFF	TGCGCCAGCAGCTTAGGGACTGAATACACCGGGGAGCTGTTTTTT
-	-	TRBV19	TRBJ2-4	CASSIRAAVGENIQYF	TGTGCCAGTAGTATCCGGGCAGCCGTGGGGGAAAACATTCAGTACTTC